Below are 5 T cell receptor beta chains sequenced from a single sample in a study of metastatic and nonmetastatic thyroid tumors. MiXCR re-clonotyped the PCR reads for TCRdb. The sample consists of about 82,000 clones, approximately 12% of them appearing once. Prior to thyroid surgery, none of the patients had received any treatment. Specimen: tumor tissue. These receptors came from a female donor with papillary thyroid cancer or a benign thyroid nodule (not recorded which). Some clones in this sample may be carry-over from other donors' samples.

This clone was seen repeatedly, ten times or more. The chain is built from TRBV11-3 and TRBJ2-5; 9 nucleotides align to TRBD1. Per the germline V gene, CDR1 is SGHNT and CDR2 is YENEEA. The CDR3 is 16 amino acids. V shed 3 bases, J shed 4 bases, and the junction held 9 bases outside the gene matches. CDR3: CASSLDRGPTRETQYF. The DNA for the CDR3 is TGTGCCAGCAGCTTGGACAGGGGTCCTACCCGAGAGACCCAGTACTTC.

This clone came up many times. The sample has other DNA sequences that encode this CDR3 too. The V and J genes are TRBV7-6 and TRBJ1-3; D is undetermined. Germline CDR1 reads SGHVS; CDR2 reads FNYEAQ. This CDR3 spans 15 amino acids. Trimming pared 1 base from V and 2 bases from J, leaving 9 bases between. The CDR3 DNA follows: TGTGCCAGCAGCTTAGGGGGTCCGCCTGGAAACACCATATATTTT. This codes for CASSLGGPPGNTIYF. The complete variable domain, with remaining parts taken from reference TRBV7-6 and TRBJ1-3, reads GAGVSQSPRYKVTKRGQDVALRCDPISGHVSLYWYRQALGQGPEFLTYFNYEAQQDKSGLPNDRFSAERPEGSISTLTIQRTEQRDSAMYRCASSLGGPPGNTIYFGEGSWLTVV.

V is TRBV4-1 and J is TRBJ2-7; perhaps TRBD1 as D (6 bases). V lost 4 bases and J lost 3, with 10 bases in between. This CDR3 is 13 amino acids long. Germline V gene data show CDR1 as MGHRA and CDR2 as YSYEKL. In DNA form, the CDR3 reads TGCGCCAGCAGCCGGGACACCCTCTACGAGCAGTACTTC. Protein: CASSRDTLYEQYF.

This clone was counted at least ten times. This sequence joins TRBV9 and TRBJ2-1, with 7 bases fitting TRBD2. Per germline, CDR1 SGDLS and CDR2 YYNGEE. This CDR3 comprises 15 residues. The V gene end was trimmed by 4 bases and the J gene end by 5 bases; junction bases not matched to a gene: 9. As DNA, the CDR3 is TGTGCCAGCAGCTACCGGACTAGTGGCAACAATGAGCAGTTCTTC. It codes for CASSYRTSGNNEQFF.

With respect to this clone: This may stem from a read error, because a much larger clone lies one nucleotide away. V gene TRBV12-5 combines with J gene TRBJ1-1; D ambiguous. CDR3 length: 14 amino acids. Trimming left V 6 bases short and J 2 bases short, with 13 bases between. Germline V gene data show CDR1 as LGHNT and CDR2 as FRNRAP. This chain's CDR3 is CASGVAGRNTEAFF. Written as DNA, the CDR3 is TGTGCTAGTGGGGTAGCGGGCAGAAACACTGAAGCTTTCTTT.